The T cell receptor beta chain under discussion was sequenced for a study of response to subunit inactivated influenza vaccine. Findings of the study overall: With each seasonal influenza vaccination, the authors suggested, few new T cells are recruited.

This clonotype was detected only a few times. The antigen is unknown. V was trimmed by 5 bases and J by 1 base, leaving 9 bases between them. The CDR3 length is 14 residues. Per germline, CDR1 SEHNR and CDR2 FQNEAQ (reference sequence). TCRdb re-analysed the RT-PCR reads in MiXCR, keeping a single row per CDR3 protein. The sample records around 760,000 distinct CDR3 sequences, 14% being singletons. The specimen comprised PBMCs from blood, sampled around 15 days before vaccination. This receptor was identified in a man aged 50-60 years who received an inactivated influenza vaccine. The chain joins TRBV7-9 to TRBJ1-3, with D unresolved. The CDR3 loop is CASSNGWSGNTIYF. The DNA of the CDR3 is TGTGCCAGCAGCAACGGGTGGTCTGGAAACACCATATATTTT.